This T cell receptor beta chain was sequenced for a study of blood T cell repertoires in COVID-19 (dated by TCRdb to 2018 to 2021). Background for the entire study: Collaborator samples came from the United States, Italy and Spain and covered acute and convalescent phases of COVID-19. The repertoires were released in a freely available public database meant as a resource for research on the immune response to SARS-CoV-2. The prospective study material was composed of cDNA or gDNA derived from T cells, B-cell-depleted T cells, or PBMCs. Where available, HLA class I and class II types were obtained from metadata supplied by the sample provider rather than from assay-based typing. A de-identified subject ID, COVID-19 status, age in years and sex were almost always included in the sample metadata. Deeply sampled blood TCRbeta repertoires from subjects exposed to, actively infected with, or recovered from COVID-19 were included in the dataset. The samples were drawn from two sources: the first 160 participants of the ongoing ImmuneRACE study, and about 1,300 subjects contributed by 6 global collaborators.

Comments on this clone: The antigen it binds to is not known. Base qualities are not recorded, but no much larger clone differs from it by a single base.

The germline V gene encodes CDR1 SQVTM and CDR2 ANQGSEA. V sheds 4 bases and J sheds 0 bases, leaving 11 bases between their ends. Reading from cysteine to phenylalanine, the CDR3 counts 14 amino acids. Of all the DNA, just the CDR3 is kept, 42 bases in frame from base 1. The immunoSEQ Assay, a bias-controlled multiplex PCR, was used to amplify TCRbeta CDR3 regions from genomic DNA. The original methods were these. Nucleated cell counts per sample were estimated from amplification of reference gene primers within the assay. To quantify the absolute abundance of each unique TCRbeta CDR3 rearrangement, sequence reads were collapsed and filtered. For each sample, productive Simpson clonality was calculated by taking the square root of Simpson's diversity index across productive rearrangements. Imported from immuneACCESS, the table was reduced by TCRdb to in-frame sequences with V and J called. These copies leave out some clones; in studies compared against another copy, an unresolved V gene accounts for under half, and the cause of the remainder is not known. V and J calls and clone size come straight from that table; D and trimming were deduced from the DNA. The sample table records about 270,000 clones; more than 65% of these occur just once. The top ten clonotypes cover roughly 3% of the sample.

Study-level results and caveats: Clinical and demographic metadata were provided uncurated, with the amount varying by source and participant.

The collaborating institutions used their own protocols to collect whole blood in K2EDTA tubes. For TCRbeta analysis, collaborators shipped samples as frozen whole blood, isolated PBMCs, or DNA extracted from either of those sample types. What was sequenced was peripheral blood. This clonotype originated in a woman under 30 with acute or convalescent COVID-19. The rearranged segments are TRBV29-1 and TRBJ2-3; D gene: possibly TRBD1, on 6 matching bases. The sequenced DNA: TGCAGCGTTGCAGAGACAGGCAGCACAGATACGCAGTATTTT. Translated, this gives CSVAETGSTDTQYF.